The next 15 T cell receptor beta chains were all read from a single sample in a study of identical twins. In TCRdb, the 5' RACE reads were re-called with MiXCR into one record per CDR3 protein. The sample lists 1.5 million to 2 million distinct CDR3 sequences, less than 35% occurring once. The sequenced sample was cord blood. The receptors originated from a newborn girl in good health.

This rearrangement joins TRBV7-2 to TRBJ1-2; the D gene is possibly TRBD1 (6 bases). Trimming cost V 2 bases and J 4 bases, with 11 bases left between them. The CDR3 is made up of 14 amino acids. Per germline, CDR1 SGHTA and CDR2 FQGNSA. CDR3 nucleotide sequence: TGTGCCAGCAGCTTATGGCAGGGGACCTATGGCTACACCTTC. Translating it yields CASSLWQGTYGYTF.

The chain employs TRBV3-1 and TRBJ2-1; D not certain. CDR3 length: 11 amino acids. The germline gives CDR1 LGHDT, CDR2 YNNKEL (reference sequence). The V gene lost 0 bases and the J gene lost 11 bases, with 5 bases spanning the gap. The CDR3 coding sequence is TGTGCCAGCAGCCAAGAAAGGCAGCAGTTCTTC. Translated, it gives CASSQERQQFF.

This chain connects TRBV21-1 to TRBJ2-2; TRBD1, the table's D call, was not compared with the DNA. TRBV21-1 is classified as a pseudogene. The CDR3 consists of 19 residues. CDR3 loop: CASSPLGTGVPRNTGELFF. In DNA, the CDR3 is TGTGCCAGCAGCCCCCTCGGGACAGGGGTCCCTAGGAACACCGGGGAGCTGTTTTTT.

The J gene is TRBJ1-2, the V gene TRBV27; D is unresolved. The CDR3 contains 14 residues. Per the germline V gene, CDR1 is MNHEY and CDR2 is SMNVEV (reference sequence). V gave up 5 bases and J gave up 0 bases, with 10 bases separating them. CDR3: CASSVHWSNYGYTF. CDR3 nucleotide sequence: TGTGCCAGCAGTGTGCATTGGTCTAACTATGGCTACACCTTC.

There are many counts of this clonotype. This CDR3 reads CASSLGTTNEQFF. CDR3 nucleotide sequence: TGTGCCAGCAGCTTAGGGACTACCAATGAGCAGTTCTTC. The gene calls are TRBV5-6 and TRBJ2-1, with TRBD2 identical over 7 bases. The trim removed 2 bases at V and 6 bases at J, leaving 2 bases unmatched. Per germline, CDR1 SGHDT and CDR2 YYEEEE. The CDR3 contains 13 residues.

V usage is TRBV20-1 and J usage is TRBJ1-4; 11 bases map to TRBD1. Germline values: CDR1 DFQATT, CDR2 SNEGSKA (reference sequence). With V trimmed by 2 bases and J by 3 bases, 2 bases remained unmatched. The CDR3 spans 15 residues. CDR3 sequence (DNA): TGCAGTGCTAGAAGGGACAGGGGGGCTAATGAAAAACTGTTTTTT. Encoded protein: CSARRDRGANEKLFF.

The chain links TRBV29-1 to TRBJ2-1, with D perhaps being TRBD1 or TRBD2 (5 bases each). This CDR3 is built from 12 residues. Trimming shortened V by 5 bases and J by 5 bases, and 10 bases separated the two germline ends. Germline V gives CDR1 SQVTM, CDR2 ANQGSEA. The DNA for the CDR3 is TGCAGCGTTTTCAGGGACCACAATGAGCAGTTCTTC. Protein sequence: CSVFRDHNEQFF.

This clonotype was detected a few times. The chain is built from TRBV18 and TRBJ2-7; D may be TRBD1 (7 bases). Germline V gene sequence: CDR1 KGHSH, CDR2 LQKENI. The CDR3 runs 14 residues. V shed 5 bases and J shed 2 bases, with 13 bases lying between them. The DNA of the CDR3 is TGTGCCAGCTCAGAGTCAGGGGGGACCTACGAGCAGTACTTC. Amino acids: CASSESGGTYEQYF.

This chain links TRBV5-6 with TRBJ1-3, with a tentative D call TRBD1 (5 bases). The V and J ends lost 1 base and 3 bases respectively, with 14 bases between them. This CDR3 contains 16 residues. CDR1 and CDR2 from the germline V gene are SGHDT and YYEEEE. The CDR3 sequence is CASSLFPGTFGNTIYF. The DNA of the CDR3 is TGTGCCAGCAGCTTGTTTCCCGGGACTTTTGGAAACACCATATATTTT.

This clonotype was seen only a few times. The J gene is TRBJ2-7, the V gene TRBV4-1; 11 nucleotides agree with TRBD2. V shed 4 bases, J shed 0 bases, and the junction held 11 bases outside the gene matches. This CDR3 is 18 amino acids long. Germline-derived CDR1 and CDR2 are MGHRA and YSYEKL. CDR3 loop: CASSRQLAGASLSYEQYF. The CDR3 coding sequence is TGCGCCAGCAGCCGCCAACTAGCGGGGGCGTCCCTCTCCTACGAGCAGTACTTC.

This clonotype was picked up a small number of times. The chain joins TRBV20-1 to TRBJ2-1; 15 bases line up with TRBD2. V gave up 2 bases and J gave up 0 bases; unmatched junction bases: 5. Germline CDR1 is DFQATT and CDR2 is SNEGSKA (reference sequence). This CDR3 contains 18 residues. CDR3 coding DNA: TGCAGTGCTAGAAAGGGACTAGCGGGAGGTCACTCCTACAATGAGCAGTTCTTC. It codes for CSARKGLAGGHSYNEQFF.

This clonotype was counted between two and nine times. This chain uses TRBV28 with TRBJ1-1; D unclear. Per the germline V gene, CDR1 is MDHEN and CDR2 is SYDVKM. Trimming stripped 7 bases from V and 1 base from J, with 16 bases between. The length of the CDR3 is 15 residues. The CDR3 nucleotides are TGTGCCAGCAAGGTAGGGAATTGGGGGAACACTGAAGCTTTCTTT. This translates into CASKVGNWGNTEAFF.

The V call is TRBV10-3, the J call TRBJ2-1; 9 bases are a match to TRBD2. The trim removed 6 bases at V and 4 bases at J, leaving 7 bases unmatched. CDR3 length: 15 amino acids. Germline V gene sequence: CDR1 ENHRY, CDR2 SYGVKD. The CDR3 sequence: CAIRLSGGLYNEQFF. The CDR3 DNA reads TGTGCCATCAGACTAAGCGGGGGGCTGTACAATGAGCAGTTCTTC.

This clonotype was seen at least ten times. This chain joins TRBV7-2 and TRBJ1-2; no reliable D call. Trimming pared 2 bases from V and 2 bases from J, leaving 12 bases between. Germline lookup yields CDR1 SGHTA and CDR2 FQGNSA. This CDR3 comprises 15 residues. The CDR3, as DNA: TGTGCCAGCAGCTTATGGCAGGCCCAAAACTATGGCTACACCTTC. The encoded protein is CASSLWQAQNYGYTF.

The chain carries TRBV28 and TRBJ2-7; 12 bases map to TRBD1. With V trimmed by 3 bases and J by 5 bases, 8 bases remained unmatched. This CDR3 spans 16 amino acids. Germline V lookup: CDR1 MDHEN, CDR2 SYDVKM. DNA of the CDR3: TGTGCCAGCAGTTTTTCTGTGGGGACAGGGGGCCACGAGCAGTACTTC. It yields the protein CASSFSVGTGGHEQYF.